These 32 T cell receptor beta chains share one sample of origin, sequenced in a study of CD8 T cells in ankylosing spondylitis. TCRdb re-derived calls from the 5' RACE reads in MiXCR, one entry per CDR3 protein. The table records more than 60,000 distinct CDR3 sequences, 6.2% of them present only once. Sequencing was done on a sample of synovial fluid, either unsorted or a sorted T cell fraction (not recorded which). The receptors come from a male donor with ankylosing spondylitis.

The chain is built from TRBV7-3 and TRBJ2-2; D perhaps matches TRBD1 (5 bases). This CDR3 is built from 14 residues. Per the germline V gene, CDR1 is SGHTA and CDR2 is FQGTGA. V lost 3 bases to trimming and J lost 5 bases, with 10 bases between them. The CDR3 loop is CASSLNRQTGELFF. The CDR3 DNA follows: TGTGCCAGCAGCTTGAACAGGCAAACCGGGGAGCTGTTTTTT.

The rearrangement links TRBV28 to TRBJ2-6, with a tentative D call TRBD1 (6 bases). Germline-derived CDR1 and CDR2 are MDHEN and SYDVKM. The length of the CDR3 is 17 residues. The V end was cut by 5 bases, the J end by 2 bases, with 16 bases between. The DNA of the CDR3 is TGTGCCAGCAGTGCGCCAAAAAACAGGGCTGGGGCCAACGTCCTGACTTTC. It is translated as CASSAPKNRAGANVLTF.

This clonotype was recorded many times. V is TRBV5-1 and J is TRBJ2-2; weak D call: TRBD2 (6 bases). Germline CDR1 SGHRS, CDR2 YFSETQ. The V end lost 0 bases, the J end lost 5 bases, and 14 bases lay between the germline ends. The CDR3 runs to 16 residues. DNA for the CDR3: TGCGCCAGCAGCTTGGTTCCGGGAGTGGGGACCGGGGAGCTGTTTTTT. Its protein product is CASSLVPGVGTGELFF. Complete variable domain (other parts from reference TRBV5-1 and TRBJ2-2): KAGVTQTPRYLIKTRGQQVTLSCSPISGHRSVSWYQQTPGQGLQFLFEYFSETQRNKGNFPGRFSGRQFSNSRSEMNVSTLELGDSALYLCASSLVPGVGTGELFFGEGSRLTVL.

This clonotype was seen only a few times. CDR3: CASSLDVGGTDTQYF. The CDR3 DNA reads TGTGCCAGCAGCTTGGACGTAGGCGGCACAGATACGCAGTATTTT. J is TRBJ2-3 and V is TRBV5-4; D gene unclear. The CDR3 has 15 amino acids. Between the trimmed V and J ends, which lost 0 bases and 1 base, there was a span of 9 bases. CDR1 SGHNT and CDR2 YYREEE come from the germline V gene (reference sequence).

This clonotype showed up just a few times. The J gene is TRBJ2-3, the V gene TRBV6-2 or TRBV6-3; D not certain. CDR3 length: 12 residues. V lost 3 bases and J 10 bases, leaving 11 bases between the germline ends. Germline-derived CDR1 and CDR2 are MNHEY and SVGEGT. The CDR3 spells CASSYLKYSQYF. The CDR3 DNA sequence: TGTGCCAGCAGTTATCTAAAATACTCGCAGTATTTT.

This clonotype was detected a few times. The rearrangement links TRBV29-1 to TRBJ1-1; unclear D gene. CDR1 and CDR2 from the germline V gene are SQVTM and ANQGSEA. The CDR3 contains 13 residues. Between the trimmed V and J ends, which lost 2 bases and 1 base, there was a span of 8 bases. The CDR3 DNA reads TGCAGCGTTGAAATAGTGAGGAACACTGAAGCTTTCTTT. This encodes CSVEIVRNTEAFF.

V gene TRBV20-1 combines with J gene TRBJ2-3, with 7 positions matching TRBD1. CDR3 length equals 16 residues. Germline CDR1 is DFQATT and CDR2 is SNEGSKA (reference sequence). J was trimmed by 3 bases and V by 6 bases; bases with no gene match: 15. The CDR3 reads CSAPQGRQGRTDTQYF. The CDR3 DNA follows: TGCAGTGCCCCCCAAGGCCGACAGGGACGTACAGATACGCAGTATTTT.

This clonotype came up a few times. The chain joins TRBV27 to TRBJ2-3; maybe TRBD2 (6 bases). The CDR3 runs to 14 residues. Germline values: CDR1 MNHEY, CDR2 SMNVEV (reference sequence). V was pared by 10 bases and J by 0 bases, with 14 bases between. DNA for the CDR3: TGTGCCACTACTAGCATTGGCAGCACAGATACGCAGTATTTT. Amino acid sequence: CATTSIGSTDTQYF.

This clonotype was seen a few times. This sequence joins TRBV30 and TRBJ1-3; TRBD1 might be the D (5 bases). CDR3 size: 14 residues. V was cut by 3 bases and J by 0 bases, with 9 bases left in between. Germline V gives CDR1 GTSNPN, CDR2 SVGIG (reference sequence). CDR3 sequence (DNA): TGTGCCTGGAGCCCGGGGGGCTCTGGAAACACCATATATTTT. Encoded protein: CAWSPGGSGNTIYF.

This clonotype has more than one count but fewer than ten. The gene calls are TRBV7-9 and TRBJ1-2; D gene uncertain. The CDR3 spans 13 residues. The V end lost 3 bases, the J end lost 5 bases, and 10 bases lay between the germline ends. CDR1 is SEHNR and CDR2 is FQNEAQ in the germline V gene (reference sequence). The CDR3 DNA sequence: TGTGCCAGCAGCTTTACATCGGGGTATGGCTACACCTTC. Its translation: CASSFTSGYGYTF.

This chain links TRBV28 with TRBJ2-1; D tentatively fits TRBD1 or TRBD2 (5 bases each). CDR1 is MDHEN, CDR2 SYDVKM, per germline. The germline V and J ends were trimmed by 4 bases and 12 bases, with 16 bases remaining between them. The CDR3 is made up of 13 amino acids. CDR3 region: CASSSGTNSGQFF. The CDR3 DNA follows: TGTGCCAGCAGTTCCGGGACCAACAGCGGGCAGTTCTTC.

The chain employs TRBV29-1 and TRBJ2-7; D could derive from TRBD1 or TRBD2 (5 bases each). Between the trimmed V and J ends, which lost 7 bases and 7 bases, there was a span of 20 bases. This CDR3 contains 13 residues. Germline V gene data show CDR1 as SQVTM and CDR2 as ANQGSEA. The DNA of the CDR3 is TGCAGCGCCCGCCGAGGGGCCTACTATGAGCAGTACTTC. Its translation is CSARRGAYYEQYF.

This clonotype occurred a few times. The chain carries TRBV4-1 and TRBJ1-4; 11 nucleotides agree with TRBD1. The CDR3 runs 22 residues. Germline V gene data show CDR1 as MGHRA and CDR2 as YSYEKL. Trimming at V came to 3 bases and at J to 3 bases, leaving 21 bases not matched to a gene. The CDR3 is CASSQAGTGGRGYLGANEKLFF. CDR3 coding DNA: TGCGCCAGCAGCCAGGCGGGGACAGGGGGAAGGGGTTACCTAGGAGCTAATGAAAAACTGTTTTTT.

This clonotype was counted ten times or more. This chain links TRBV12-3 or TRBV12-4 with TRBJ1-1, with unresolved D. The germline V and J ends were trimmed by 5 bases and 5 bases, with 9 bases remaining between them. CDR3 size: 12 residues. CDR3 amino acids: CASSGDVTEAFF. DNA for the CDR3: TGTGCCAGCAGTGGTGACGTTACTGAAGCTTTCTTT.

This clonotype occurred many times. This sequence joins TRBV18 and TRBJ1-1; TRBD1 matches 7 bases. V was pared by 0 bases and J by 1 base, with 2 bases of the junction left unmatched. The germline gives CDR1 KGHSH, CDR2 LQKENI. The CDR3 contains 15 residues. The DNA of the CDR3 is TGTGCCAGCTCACCACCAACAGGGGAGAACACTGAAGCTTTCTTT. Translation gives CASSPPTGENTEAFF.

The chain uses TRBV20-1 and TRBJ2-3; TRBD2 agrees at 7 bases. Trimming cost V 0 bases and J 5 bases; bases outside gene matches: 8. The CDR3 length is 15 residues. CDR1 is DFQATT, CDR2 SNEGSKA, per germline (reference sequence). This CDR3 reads CSARDGREFGDTQYF. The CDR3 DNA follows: TGCAGTGCTAGAGATGGGCGGGAGTTTGGAGATACGCAGTATTTT.

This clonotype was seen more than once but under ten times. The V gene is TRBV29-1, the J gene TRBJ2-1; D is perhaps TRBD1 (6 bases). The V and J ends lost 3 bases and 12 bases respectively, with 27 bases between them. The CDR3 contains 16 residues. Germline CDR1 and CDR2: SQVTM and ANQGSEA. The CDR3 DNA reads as TGCAGCGTTGACGGAGACGGGGCAGGGGTTAGGGGGACGCAGTTCTTC. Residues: CSVDGDGAGVRGTQFF.

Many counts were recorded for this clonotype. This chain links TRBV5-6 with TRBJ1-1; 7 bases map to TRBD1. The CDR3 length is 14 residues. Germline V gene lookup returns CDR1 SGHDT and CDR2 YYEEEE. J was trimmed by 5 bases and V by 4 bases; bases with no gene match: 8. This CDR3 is CASSLQGVRTEAFF. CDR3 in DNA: TGTGCCAGCAGCCTCCAGGGGGTTCGGACTGAAGCTTTCTTT.

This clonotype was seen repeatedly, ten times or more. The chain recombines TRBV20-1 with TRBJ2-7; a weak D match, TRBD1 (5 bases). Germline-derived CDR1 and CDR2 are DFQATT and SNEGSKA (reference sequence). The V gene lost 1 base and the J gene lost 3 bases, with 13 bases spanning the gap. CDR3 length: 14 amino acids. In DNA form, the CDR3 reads TGCAGTGCTAGAGGGTCAGGGTCCCTCTACGAGCAGTACTTC. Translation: CSARGSGSLYEQYF.

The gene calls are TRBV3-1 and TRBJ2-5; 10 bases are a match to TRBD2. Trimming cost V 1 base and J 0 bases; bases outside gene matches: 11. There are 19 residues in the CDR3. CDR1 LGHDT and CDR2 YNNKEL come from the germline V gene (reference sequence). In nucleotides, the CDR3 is TGTGCCAGCAGCCAAGTATTTGGTGGGACTAGCGCCTACCAAGAGACCCAGTACTTC. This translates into CASSQVFGGTSAYQETQYF.

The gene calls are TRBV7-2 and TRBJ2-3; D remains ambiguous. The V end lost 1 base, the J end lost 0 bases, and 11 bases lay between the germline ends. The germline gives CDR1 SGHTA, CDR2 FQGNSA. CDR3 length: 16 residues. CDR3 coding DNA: TGTGCCAGCAGCTTAGATTCACAGCCTAGCACAGATACGCAGTATTTT. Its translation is CASSLDSQPSTDTQYF.

The DNA for the CDR3 is TGCAGTGCTGCCCCTCCCTCGGGGACTAGCGGCTGGGATACGCAGTATTTT. Protein product: CSAAPPSGTSGWDTQYF. The chain is built from TRBV20-1 and TRBJ2-3, with 11 bases identical to TRBD2. The CDR3 extends over 17 amino acids. Germline CDR1 DFQATT, CDR2 SNEGSKA (reference sequence). Trimming at V came to 5 bases and at J to 6 bases, leaving 16 bases not matched to a gene.

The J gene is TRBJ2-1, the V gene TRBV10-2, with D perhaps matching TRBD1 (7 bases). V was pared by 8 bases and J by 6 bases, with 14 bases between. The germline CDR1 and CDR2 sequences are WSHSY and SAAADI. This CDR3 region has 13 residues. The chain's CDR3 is CASQGGRINEQFF. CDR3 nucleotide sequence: TGCGCCAGCCAGGGGGGTAGGATCAATGAGCAGTTCTTC.

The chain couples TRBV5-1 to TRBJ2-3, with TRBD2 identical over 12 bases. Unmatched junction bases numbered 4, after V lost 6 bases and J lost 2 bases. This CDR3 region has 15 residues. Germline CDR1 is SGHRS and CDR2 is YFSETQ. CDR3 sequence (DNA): TGCGCCAGCATACGGACTAGCGGGACCACAGATACGCAGTATTTT. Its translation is CASIRTSGTTDTQYF. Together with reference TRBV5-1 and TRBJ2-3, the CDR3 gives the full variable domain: KAGVTQTPRYLIKTRGQQVTLSCSPISGHRSVSWYQQTPGQGLQFLFEYFSETQRNKGNFPGRFSGRQFSNSRSEMNVSTLELGDSALYLCASIRTSGTTDTQYFGPGTRLTVL.

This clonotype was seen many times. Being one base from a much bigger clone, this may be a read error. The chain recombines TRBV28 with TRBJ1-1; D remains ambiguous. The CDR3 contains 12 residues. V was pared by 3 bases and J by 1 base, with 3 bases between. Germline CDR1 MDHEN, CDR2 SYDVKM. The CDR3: CASSFQNTEAFF. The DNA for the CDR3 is TGTGCCAGCAGTTTTCAGAACACTGAAGCTTTCTTT.

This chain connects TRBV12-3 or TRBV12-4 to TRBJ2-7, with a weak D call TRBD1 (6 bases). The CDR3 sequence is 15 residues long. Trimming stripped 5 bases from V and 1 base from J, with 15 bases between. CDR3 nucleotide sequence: TGTGCCAGCAGTCGCAGGGGATATAAGTCCTACGAGCAGTACTTC. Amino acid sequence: CASSRRGYKSYEQYF.

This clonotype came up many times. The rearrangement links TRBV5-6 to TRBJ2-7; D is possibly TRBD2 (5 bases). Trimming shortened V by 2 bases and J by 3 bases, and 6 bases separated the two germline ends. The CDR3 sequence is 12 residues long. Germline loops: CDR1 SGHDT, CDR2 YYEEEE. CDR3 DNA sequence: TGTGCCAGCAGCTTTGAGGGCTACGAGCAGTACTTC. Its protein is CASSFEGYEQYF.

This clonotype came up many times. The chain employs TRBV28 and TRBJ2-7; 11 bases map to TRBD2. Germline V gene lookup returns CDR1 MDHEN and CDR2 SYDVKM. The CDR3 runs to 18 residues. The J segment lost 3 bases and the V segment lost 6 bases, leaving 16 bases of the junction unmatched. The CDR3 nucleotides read TGTGCCAGCAGCCTAGAGGACACTAGCGGGAGAAAGGGCTACGAGCAGTACTTC. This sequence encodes CASSLEDTSGRKGYEQYF.

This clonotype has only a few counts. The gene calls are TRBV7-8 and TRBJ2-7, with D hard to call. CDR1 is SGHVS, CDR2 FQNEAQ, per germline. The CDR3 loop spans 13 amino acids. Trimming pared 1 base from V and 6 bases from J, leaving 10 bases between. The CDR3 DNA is TGTGCCAGCAGCTTAGTATTAGGAAGCGAGCAGTACTTC. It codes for CASSLVLGSEQYF.

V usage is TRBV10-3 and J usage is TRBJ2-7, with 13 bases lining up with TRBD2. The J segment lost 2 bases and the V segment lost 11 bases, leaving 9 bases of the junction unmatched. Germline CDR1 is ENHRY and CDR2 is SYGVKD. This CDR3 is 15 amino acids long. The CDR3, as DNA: TGTGCCGCCGCCCTGGGACTAGCGGGGACCTACGAGCAGTACTTC. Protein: CAAALGLAGTYEQYF.

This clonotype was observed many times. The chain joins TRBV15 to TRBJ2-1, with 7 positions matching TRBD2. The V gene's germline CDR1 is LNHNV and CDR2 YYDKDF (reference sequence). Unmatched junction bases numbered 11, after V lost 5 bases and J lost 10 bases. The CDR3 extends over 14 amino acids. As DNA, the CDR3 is TGTGCCACCAGCCGACCGACTAGCTTGGGGGAGCAGTTCTTC. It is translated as CATSRPTSLGEQFF.

In nucleotides, the CDR3 is TGTGCCAGCAGCCAAGGACAGTTGGGGACCCAGTACTTC. This codes for CASSQGQLGTQYF. This chain joins TRBV11-2 and TRBJ2-5, with D possibly being TRBD1 (6 bases). Per the germline V gene, CDR1 is SGHAT and CDR2 is FQNNGV. Deletions cut 5 bases from V and 7 bases from J, with 14 bases between. There are 13 residues in the CDR3.